This T cell receptor beta chain appears in the sequencing data of a study of vaccination and CD4 T cells after COVID-19. Treatment reported: approximately 9-day PBMC culture with coronavirus spike peptide pools or control peptides (ViraFEST assay). As concerns this clonotype: Antigen specificity is unknown.

The length of the CDR3 is 12 residues. Deletions cut 3 bases from V and 5 bases from J, with 7 bases between. CDR1 and CDR2 from the germline V gene are SGHVS and FNYEAQ. An Oncomine TCR Beta short-read assay was used to sequence the DNA from cultured CD4+ T cells. TCRdb passed the PCR reads through MiXCR, listing each CDR3 protein once. The sample has approximately 12,000 distinct CDR3 sequences; about 25% are singletons. The rearrangement joins TRBV7-6 to TRBJ2-5; D is perhaps TRBD2 (5 bases). Sequencing used CD4+ T cells from blood, cultured in vitro, obtained before SARS-CoV-2 vaccination. This TCR was sampled from a human donor who received a COVID-19 vaccine. This CDR3 is CASSFQRETQYF. CDR3 nucleotide sequence: TGTGCCAGCAGCTTTCAGCGGGAGACCCAGTACTTC.